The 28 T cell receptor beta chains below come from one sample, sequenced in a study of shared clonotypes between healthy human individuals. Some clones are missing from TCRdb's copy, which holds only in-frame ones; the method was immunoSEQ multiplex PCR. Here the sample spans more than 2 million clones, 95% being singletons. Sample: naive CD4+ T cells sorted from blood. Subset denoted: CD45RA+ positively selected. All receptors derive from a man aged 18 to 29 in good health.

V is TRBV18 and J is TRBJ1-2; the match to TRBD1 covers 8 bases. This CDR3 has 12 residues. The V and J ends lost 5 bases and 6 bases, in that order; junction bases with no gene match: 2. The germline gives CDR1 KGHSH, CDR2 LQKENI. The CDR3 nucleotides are TGTGCCAGCTCATCGGACAGGGATGGCTACACCTTC. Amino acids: CASSSDRDGYTF.

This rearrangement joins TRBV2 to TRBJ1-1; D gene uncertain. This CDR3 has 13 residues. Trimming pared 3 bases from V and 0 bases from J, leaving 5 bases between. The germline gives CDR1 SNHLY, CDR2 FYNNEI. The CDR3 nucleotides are TGTGCCAGCAGTGAGGTCGTGAACACTGAAGCTTTCTTT. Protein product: CASSEVVNTEAFF.

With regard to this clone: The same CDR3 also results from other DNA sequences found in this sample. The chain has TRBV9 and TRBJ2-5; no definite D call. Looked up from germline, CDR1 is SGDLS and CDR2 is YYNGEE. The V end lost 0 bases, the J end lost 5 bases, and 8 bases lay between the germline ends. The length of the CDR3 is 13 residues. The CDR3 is CASSVVVGETQYF. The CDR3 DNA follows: TGTGCCAGCAGCGTAGTCGTTGGGGAGACCCAGTACTTC.

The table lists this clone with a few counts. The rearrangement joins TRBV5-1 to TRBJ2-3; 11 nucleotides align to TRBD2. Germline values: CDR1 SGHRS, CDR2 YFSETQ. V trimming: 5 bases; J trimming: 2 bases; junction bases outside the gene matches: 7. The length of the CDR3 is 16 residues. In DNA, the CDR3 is TGCGCCAGCAGGGAAGGGACTAGCGGAGTCACAGATACGCAGTATTTT. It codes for CASREGTSGVTDTQYF.

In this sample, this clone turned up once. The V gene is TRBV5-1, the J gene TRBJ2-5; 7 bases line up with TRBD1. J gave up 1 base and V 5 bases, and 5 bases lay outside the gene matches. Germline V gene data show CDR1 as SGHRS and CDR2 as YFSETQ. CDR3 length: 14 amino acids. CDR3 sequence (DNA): TGCGCCAGCAGTTGGGACAGACGCCAAGAGACCCAGTACTTC. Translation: CASSWDRRQETQYF.

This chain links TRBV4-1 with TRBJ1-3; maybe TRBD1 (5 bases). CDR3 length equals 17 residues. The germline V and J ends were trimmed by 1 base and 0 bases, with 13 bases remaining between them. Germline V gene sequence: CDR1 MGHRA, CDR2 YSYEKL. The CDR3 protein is CASSQGQGRFSGNTIYF. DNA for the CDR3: TGCGCCAGCAGCCAAGGGCAGGGAAGATTCTCTGGAAACACCATATATTTT.

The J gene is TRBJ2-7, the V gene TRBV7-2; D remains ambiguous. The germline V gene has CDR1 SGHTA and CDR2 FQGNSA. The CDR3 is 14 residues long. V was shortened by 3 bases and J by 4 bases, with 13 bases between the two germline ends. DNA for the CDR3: TGTGCCAGCAGCTTGGACCTGGCGGTATACGAGCAGTACTTC. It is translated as CASSLDLAVYEQYF.

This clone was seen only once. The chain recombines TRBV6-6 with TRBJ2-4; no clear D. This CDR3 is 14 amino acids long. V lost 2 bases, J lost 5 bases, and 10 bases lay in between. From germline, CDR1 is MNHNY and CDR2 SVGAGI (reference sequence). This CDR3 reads CASSYGQDQNIQYF. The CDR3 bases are TGTGCCAGCAGTTACGGTCAGGACCAAAACATTCAGTACTTC.

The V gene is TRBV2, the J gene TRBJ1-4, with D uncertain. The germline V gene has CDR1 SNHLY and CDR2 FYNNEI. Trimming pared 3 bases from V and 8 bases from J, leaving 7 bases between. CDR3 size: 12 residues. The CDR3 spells CASSDSREKLFF. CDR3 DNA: TGTGCCAGCAGTGACAGCAGGGAAAAACTGTTTTTT.

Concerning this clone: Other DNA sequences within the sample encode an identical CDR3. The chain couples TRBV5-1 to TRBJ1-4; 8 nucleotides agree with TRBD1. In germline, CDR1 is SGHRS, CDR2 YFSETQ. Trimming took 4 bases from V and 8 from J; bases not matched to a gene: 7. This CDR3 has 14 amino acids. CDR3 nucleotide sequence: TGCGCCAGCAGCCCCGGACAGGGAGGAGAAAAACTGTTTTTT. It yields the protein CASSPGQGGEKLFF. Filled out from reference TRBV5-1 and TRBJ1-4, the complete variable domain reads KAGVTQTPRYLIKTRGQQVTLSCSPISGHRSVSWYQQTPGQGLQFLFEYFSETQRNKGNFPGRFSGRQFSNSRSEMNVSTLELGDSALYLCASSPGQGGEKLFFGSGTQLSVL.

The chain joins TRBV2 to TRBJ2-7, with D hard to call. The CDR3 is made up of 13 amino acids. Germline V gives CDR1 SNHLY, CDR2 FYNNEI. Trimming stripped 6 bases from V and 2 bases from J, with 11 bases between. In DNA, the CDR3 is TGTGCCAGCAGGCCGGCAGCTACCTACGAGCAGTACTTC. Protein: CASRPAATYEQYF. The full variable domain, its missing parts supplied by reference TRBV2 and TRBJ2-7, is EPEVTQTPSHQVTQMGQEVILRCVPISNHLYFYWYRQILGQKVEFLVSFYNNEISEKSEIFDDQFSVERPDGSNFTLKIRSTKLEDSAMYFCASRPAATYEQYFGPGTRLTVT.

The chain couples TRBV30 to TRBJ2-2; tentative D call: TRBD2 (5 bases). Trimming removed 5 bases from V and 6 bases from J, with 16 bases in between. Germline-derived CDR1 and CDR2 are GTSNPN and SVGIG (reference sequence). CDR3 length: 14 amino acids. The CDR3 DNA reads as TGTGCCTGGTCGAGGGAAACCCCGTCCGGGGAGCTGTTTTTT. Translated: CAWSRETPSGELFF.

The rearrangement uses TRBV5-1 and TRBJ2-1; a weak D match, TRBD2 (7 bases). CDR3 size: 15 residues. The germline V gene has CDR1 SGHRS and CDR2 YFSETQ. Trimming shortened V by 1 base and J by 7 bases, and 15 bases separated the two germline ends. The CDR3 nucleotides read TGCGCCAGCAGCTTGTATGGGGGGGCGAATAATGAGCAGTTCTTC. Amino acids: CASSLYGGANNEQFF.

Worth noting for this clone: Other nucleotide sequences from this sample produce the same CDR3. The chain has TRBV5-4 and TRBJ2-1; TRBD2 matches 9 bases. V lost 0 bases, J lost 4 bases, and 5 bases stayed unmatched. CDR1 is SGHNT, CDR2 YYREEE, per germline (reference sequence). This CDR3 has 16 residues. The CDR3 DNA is TGTGCCAGCAGCTTGGCGGGACTAGCTCCTTACAATGAGCAGTTCTTC. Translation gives CASSLAGLAPYNEQFF.

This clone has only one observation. The CDR3 sequence is CASSSRQTGGGQPQHF. Written as DNA, the CDR3 is TGTGCCAGCAGTTCACGCCAAACAGGGGGCGGACAGCCCCAGCATTTT. The V gene is TRBV6-5, the J gene TRBJ1-5; 9 bases line up with TRBD1. Germline CDR1 is MNHEY and CDR2 is SVGAGI. V was pared by 4 bases and J by 7 bases, with 11 bases of the junction left unmatched. CDR3 length: 16 residues.

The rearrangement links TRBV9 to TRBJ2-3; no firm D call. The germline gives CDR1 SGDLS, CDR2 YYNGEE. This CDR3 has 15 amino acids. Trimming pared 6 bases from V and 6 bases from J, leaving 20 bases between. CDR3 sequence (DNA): TGTGCCAGCACCAACCCCTCGTCCGGGTCCGATACGCAGTATTTT. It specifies CASTNPSSGSDTQYF.

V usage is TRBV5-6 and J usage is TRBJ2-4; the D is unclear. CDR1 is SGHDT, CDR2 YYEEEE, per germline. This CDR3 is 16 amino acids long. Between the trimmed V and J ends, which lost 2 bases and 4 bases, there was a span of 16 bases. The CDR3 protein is CASSLPPGKAKNIQYF. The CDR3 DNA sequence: TGTGCCAGCAGCTTACCCCCCGGCAAGGCAAAAAACATTCAGTACTTC.

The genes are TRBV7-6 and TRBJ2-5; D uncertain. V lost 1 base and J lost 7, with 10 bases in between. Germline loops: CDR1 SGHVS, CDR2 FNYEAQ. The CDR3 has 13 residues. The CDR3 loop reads CASSLGPIGTQYF. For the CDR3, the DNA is TGTGCCAGCAGCTTAGGGCCAATTGGGACCCAGTACTTC.

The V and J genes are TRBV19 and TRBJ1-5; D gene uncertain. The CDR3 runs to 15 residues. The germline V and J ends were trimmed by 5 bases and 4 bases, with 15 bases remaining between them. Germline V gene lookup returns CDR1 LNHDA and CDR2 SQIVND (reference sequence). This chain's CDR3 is CASSGEALPNQPQHF. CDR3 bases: TGTGCCAGTAGTGGAGAGGCTTTGCCAAATCAGCCCCAGCATTTT.

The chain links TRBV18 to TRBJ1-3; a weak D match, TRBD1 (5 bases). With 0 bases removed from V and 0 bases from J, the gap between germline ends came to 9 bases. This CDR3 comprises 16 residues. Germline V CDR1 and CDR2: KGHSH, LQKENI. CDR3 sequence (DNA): TGTGCCAGCTCACCACCGGCGGGGGACTCTGGAAACACCATATATTTT. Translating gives CASSPPAGDSGNTIYF.

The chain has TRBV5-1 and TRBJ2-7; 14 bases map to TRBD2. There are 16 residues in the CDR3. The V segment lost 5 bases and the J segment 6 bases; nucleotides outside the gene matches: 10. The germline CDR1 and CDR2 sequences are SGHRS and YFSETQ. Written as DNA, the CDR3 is TGCGCCAGCAGATCCACCGGGACTAGCGGGAGTGGCGAGCAGTACTTC. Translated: CASRSTGTSGSGEQYF.

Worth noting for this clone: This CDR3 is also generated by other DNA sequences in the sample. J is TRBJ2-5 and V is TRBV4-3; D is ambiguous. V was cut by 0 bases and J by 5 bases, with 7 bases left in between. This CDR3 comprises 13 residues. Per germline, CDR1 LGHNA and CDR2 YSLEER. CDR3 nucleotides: TGCGCCAGCAGCCAAGATCGCCAGGAGACCCAGTACTTC. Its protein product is CASSQDRQETQYF.

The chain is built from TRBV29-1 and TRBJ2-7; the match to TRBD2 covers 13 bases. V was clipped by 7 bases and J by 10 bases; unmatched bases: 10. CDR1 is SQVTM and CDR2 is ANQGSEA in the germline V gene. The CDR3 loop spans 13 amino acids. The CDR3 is CSAAGLAGRVQYF. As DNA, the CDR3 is TGCAGCGCTGCGGGACTAGCGGGAAGGGTTCAGTACTTC.

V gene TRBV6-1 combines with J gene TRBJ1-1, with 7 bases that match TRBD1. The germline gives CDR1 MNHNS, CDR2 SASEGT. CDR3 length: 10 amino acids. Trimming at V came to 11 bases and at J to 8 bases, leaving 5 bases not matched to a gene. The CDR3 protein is CAGRTGEAFF. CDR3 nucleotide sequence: TGTGCCGGCCGGACAGGCGAAGCTTTCTTT.

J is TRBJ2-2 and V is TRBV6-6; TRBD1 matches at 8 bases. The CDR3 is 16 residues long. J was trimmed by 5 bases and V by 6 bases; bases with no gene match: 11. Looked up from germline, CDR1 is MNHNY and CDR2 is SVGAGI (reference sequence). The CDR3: CASRQNRGKGTGELFF. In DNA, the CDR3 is TGTGCCAGCAGACAAAACAGGGGGAAGGGGACCGGGGAGCTGTTTTTT.

CDR3 DNA: TGTGCCAGCATACCGAGTGTTCTCTACTTTTACGAGCAGTACTTC. It translates to CASIPSVLYFYEQYF. The genes are TRBV6-1 and TRBJ2-7; the D is unclear. V was shortened by 7 bases and J by 4 bases, with 20 bases between the two germline ends. The CDR3 sequence is 15 residues long. The germline gives CDR1 MNHNS, CDR2 SASEGT.

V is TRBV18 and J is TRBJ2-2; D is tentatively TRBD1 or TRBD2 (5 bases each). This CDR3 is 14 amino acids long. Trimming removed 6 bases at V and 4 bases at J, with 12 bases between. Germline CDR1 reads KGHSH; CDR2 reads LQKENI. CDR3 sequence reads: CASSPGTLTGELFF. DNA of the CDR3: TGTGCCAGCTCTCCCGGGACGCTCACCGGGGAGCTGTTTTTT. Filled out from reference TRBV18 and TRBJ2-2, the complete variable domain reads NAGVMQNPRHLVRRRGQEARLRCSPMKGHSHVYWYRQLPEEGLKFMVYLQKENIIDESGMPKERFSAEFPKEGPSILRIQQVVRGDSAAYFCASSPGTLTGELFFGEGSRLTVL.

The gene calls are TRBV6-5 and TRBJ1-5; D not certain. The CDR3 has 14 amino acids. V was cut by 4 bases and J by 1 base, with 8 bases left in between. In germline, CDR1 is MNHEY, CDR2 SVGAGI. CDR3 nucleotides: TGTGCCAGCAGTTCGGACGGCAGCAATCAGCCCCAGCATTTT. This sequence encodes CASSSDGSNQPQHF.